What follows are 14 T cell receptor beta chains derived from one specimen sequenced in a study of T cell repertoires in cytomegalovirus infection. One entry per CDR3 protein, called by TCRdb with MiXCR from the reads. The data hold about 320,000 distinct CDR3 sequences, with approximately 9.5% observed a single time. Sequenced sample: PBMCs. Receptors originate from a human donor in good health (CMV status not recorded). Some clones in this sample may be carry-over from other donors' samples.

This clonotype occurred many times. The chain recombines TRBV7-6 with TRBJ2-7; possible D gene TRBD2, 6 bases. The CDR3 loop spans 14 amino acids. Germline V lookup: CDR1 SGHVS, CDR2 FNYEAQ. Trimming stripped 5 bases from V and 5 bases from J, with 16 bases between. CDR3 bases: TGTGCCAGCAGCCCAATCGGGGGTCTAGACGAGCAGTACTTC. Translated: CASSPIGGLDEQYF.

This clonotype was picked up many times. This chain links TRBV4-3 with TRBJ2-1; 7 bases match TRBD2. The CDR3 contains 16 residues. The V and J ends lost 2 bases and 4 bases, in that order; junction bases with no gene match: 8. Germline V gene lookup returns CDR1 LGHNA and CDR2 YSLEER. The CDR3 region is CASSQYSPGRYNEQFF. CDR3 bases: TGCGCCAGCAGCCAATACAGCCCCGGGAGGTACAATGAGCAGTTCTTC.

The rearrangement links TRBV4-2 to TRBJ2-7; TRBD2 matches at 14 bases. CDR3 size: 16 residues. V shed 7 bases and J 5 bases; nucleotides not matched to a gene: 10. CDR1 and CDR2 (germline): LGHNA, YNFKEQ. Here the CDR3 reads CASTLTSGRARDEQYF. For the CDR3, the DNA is TGTGCCAGCACCCTGACTAGCGGGAGGGCCAGGGACGAGCAGTACTTC.

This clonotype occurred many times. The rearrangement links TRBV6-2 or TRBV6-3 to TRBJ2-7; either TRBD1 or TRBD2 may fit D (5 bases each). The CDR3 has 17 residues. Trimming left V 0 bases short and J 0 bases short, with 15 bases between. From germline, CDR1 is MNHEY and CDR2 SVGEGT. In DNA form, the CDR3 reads TGTGCCAGCAGTTACTCTTTCCCGGGACGGTACTCCTACGAGCAGTACTTC. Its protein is CASSYSFPGRYSYEQYF.

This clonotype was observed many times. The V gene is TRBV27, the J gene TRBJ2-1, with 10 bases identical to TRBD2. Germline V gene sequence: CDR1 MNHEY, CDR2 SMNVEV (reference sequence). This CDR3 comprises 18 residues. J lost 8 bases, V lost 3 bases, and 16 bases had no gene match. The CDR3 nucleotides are TGTGCCAGCAGTTTCCAACCCCGTAAGCGGGAGGGCCGCTATGAGCAGTTCTTC. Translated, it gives CASSFQPRKREGRYEQFF.

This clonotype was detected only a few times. The DNA of the CDR3 is TGTGCCAGCAGTGAATGGTCCAGTCCGGAGACCCAGTACTTC. Its translation: CASSEWSSPETQYF. The chain recombines TRBV25-1 with TRBJ2-5; D is uncertain. This CDR3 has 14 amino acids. The V end was cut by 1 base, the J end by 5 bases, with 11 bases between. The V gene's germline CDR1 is MGHDK and CDR2 SYGVNS.

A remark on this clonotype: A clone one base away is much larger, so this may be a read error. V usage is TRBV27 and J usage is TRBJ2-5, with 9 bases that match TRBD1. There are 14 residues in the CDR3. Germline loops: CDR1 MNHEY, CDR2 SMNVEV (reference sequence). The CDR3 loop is CAISLSRTGDTQYF. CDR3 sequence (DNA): TGTGCCATCAGTTTATCCCGGACAGGGGACACCCAGTACTTC.

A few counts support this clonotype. Here the CDR3 DNA reads TGTGCCAGCAGTGGTACTAGCCCGAGCACAGATACGCAGTATTTT. This gives the protein CASSGTSPSTDTQYF. V usage is TRBV12-3 or TRBV12-4 and J usage is TRBJ2-3; D is possibly TRBD2 (6 bases). V lost 5 bases and J 0 bases, leaving 12 bases between the germline ends. The CDR3 covers 15 residues.

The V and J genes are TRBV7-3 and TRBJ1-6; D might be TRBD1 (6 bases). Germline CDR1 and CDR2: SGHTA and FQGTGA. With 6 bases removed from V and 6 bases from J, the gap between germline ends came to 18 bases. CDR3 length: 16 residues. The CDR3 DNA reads TGTGCCAGCAGTGAGGCCGGACAGAACCTTAATTCACCCCTCCACTTT. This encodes CASSEAGQNLNSPLHF.

The CDR3 DNA is TGTGCCAGCAGCTTATCACAGAATTCAAACACTGAAGCTTTCTTT. The encoded protein is CASSLSQNSNTEAFF. The chain joins TRBV7-9 to TRBJ1-1; unclear D gene. The CDR3 has 15 amino acids. Trimming cost V 2 bases and J 2 bases, with 12 bases left between them. Germline loops: CDR1 SEHNR, CDR2 FQNEAQ (reference sequence). Combining the CDR3 with reference TRBV7-9 and TRBJ1-1 gives the whole variable domain DTGVSQNPRHKITKRGQNVTFRCDPISEHNRLYWYRQTLGQGPEFLTYFQNEAQLEKSRLLSDRFSAERPKGSFSTLEIQRTEQGDSAMYLCASSLSQNSNTEAFFGQGTRLTVV.

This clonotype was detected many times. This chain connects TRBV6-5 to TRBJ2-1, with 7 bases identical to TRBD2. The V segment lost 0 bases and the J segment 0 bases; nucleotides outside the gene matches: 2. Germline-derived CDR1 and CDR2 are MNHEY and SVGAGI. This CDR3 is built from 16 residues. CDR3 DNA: TGTGCCAGCAGTTACTCGAGCGGGGTCTCCTACAATGAGCAGTTCTTC. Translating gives CASSYSSGVSYNEQFF.

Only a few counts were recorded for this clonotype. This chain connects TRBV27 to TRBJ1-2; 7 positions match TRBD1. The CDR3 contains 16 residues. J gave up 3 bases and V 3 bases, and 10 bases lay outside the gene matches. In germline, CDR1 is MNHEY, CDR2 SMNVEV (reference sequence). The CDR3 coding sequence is TGTGCCAGCAGTTTCCTACAGGGGCCCAAGCACTATGGCTACACCTTC. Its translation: CASSFLQGPKHYGYTF.

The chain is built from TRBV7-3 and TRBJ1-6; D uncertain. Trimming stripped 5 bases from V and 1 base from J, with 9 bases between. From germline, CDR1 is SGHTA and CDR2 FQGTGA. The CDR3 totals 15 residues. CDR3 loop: CASSSGRSYNSPLHF. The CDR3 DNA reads TGTGCCAGCAGCAGCGGACGGTCCTATAATTCACCCCTCCACTTT. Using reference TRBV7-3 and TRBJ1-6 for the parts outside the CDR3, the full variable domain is GAGVSQTPSNKVTEKGKYVELRCDPISGHTALYWYRQSLGQGPEFLIYFQGTGAADDSGLPNDRFFAVRPEGSVSTLKIQRTERGDSAVYLCASSSGRSYNSPLHFGNGTRLTVT.

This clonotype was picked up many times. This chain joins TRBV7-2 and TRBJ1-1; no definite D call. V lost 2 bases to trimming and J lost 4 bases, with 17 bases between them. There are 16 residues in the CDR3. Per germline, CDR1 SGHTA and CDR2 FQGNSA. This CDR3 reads CASSLTWAGGSTEAFF. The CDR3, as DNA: TGTGCCAGCAGCTTAACGTGGGCCGGTGGAAGCACTGAAGCTTTCTTT.